This T cell receptor (beta chain) was recorded in a study of kidney transplant recipient with SARS-CoV-2 infection. One entry per CDR3 protein, called by TCRdb with MiXCR from the reads. The sample yields 200,000 to 250,000 distinct CDR3 sequences, under 35% seen once. V gave up 3 bases and J gave up 0 bases; unmatched junction bases: 5. The germline V gene encodes CDR1 SGDLS and CDR2 YYNGEE. The CDR3 is 16 amino acids. With regard to this clonotype: A much larger clone differs by one base, so this may be a read error.

Here the sequenced sample was a blood sample, taken at baseline and on approximately day 120 from a kidney transplant recipient. This receptor was identified in a male patient between 25 and 39 years old who had COVID-19 and was a kidney transplant recipient. Some T cells may be provided by the graft donor. V gene TRBV9 combines with J gene TRBJ2-1; 8 nucleotides match TRBD1. CDR3 nucleotide sequence: TGTGCCAGCAGCGCACAGACAGGGGACTCCTACAATGAGCAGTTCTTC. It yields the protein CASSAQTGDSYNEQFF.